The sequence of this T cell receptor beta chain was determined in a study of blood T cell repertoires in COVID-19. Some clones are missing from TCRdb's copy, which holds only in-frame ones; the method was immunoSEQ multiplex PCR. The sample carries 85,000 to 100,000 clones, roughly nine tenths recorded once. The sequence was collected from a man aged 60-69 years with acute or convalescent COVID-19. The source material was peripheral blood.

CDR3 in DNA: TGTGCCAGCAGCCCTCCGGGGGGCCCAGATACGCAGTATTTT. Translating gives CASSPPGGPDTQYF. The chain uses TRBV7-2 and TRBJ2-3, with D possibly matching TRBD2 (7 bases). V lost 5 bases and J lost 4, with 13 bases in between. CDR1 SGHTA and CDR2 FQGNSA come from the germline V gene. This CDR3 spans 14 amino acids.